Listed below are T cell receptor beta chains from one sample, sequenced in a study of blood T cells in healthy people across ages. TCRdb itself ran the 5' RACE reads through MiXCR, one entry per CDR3 protein. The data contain around 850,000 distinct CDR3 sequences, 36% of them singletons. Sequenced input: blood. The receptors originated from a man between 18 and 35 years old in good health. Both conserved end residues are part of each CDR3. The D gene is left open where the match is weak. Clone size is given for some rows only: seen once, a few or many times, or a class if the clone is expanded.

v_gene	d_gene	j_gene	abundance	CDR3nt	CDR3aa
TRBV6-2/TRBV6-3	NA	TRBJ1-5	NA	TGTGCCAGCAGTTACGTGGCCGACGAAAGCAATCAGCCCCAGCATTTT	CASSYVADESNQPQHF
TRBV5-1	NA	TRBJ1-1	many	TGCGCCAGCAGCCTGACGGACACTCGGAACACTGAAGCTTTCTTT	CASSLTDTRNTEAFF
TRBV5-1	NA	TRBJ2-3	few	TGCGCCAGCAGCTGGGCCGGGACCCCCCCAGATACGCAGTATTTT	CASSWAGTPPDTQYF
TRBV6-5	TRBD1	TRBJ2-5	many	TGTGCCAGCAGTCGACAGGGGAAAGAGACCCAGTACTTC	CASSRQGKETQYF
TRBV4-3	NA	TRBJ1-4	many	TGCGCCAGCAGCCAGGGAACAGGGAATGAAAAACTGTTTTTT	CASSQGTGNEKLFF
TRBV29-1	TRBD2	TRBJ2-3	few	TGCTGCGTTGAGGTAGCGGGAGATACGCAGTATTTT	CCVEVAGDTQYF
TRBV9	TRBD2	TRBJ2-7	NA	TGTGCCAGCAGCGTCCCCGGTTTCCTAGCGGGGTCCTACGAGCAGTACTTC	CASSVPGFLAGSYEQYF
TRBV3-1	NA	TRBJ2-7	few	TGTGCCAGCAGCCAAGTTGATGAGCAGTACTTC	CASSQVDEQYF
TRBV20-1	TRBD2	TRBJ2-1	NA	TGCAGTGCCGGGACTAGCGGATGGAACTCCTACAATGAGCAGTTCTTC	CSAGTSGWNSYNEQFF
TRBV9	NA	TRBJ2-3	few	TGTGCCAGCAGCCCAGCGACTGGCAGGGGGGCAGATACGCAGTATTTT	CASSPATGRGADTQYF
TRBV20-1	NA	TRBJ2-1	NA	TGCAGTGCTAGAGATTGGAGGGGGGTTAGCAATGAGCAGTTCTTC	CSARDWRGVSNEQFF
TRBV28	NA	TRBJ2-6	NA	TGTGCCAGCAGTTCCACGTACTCTGGGGCCAACGTCCTGACTTTC	CASSSTYSGANVLTF
TRBV5-1	TRBD1	TRBJ2-3	many	TGCGCCAGCAGCAGGGGACAGGGCGTAAATACGCAGTATTTT	CASSRGQGVNTQYF
TRBV5-5	NA	TRBJ1-4	few	TGTGCCAGCAGCGGCGGAGGGACAACTAATGAAAAACTGTTTTTT	CASSGGGTTNEKLFF
TRBV2	TRBD2	TRBJ2-3	many	TGTGCCAGCAGTGAAAATGGACTAGTGGTCCAGGATACGCAGTATTTT	CASSENGLVVQDTQYF
TRBV20-1	TRBD1	TRBJ2-3	few	TGCAGTGCTAGAGGCGGGACAGGGACCACAGATACGCAGTATTTT	CSARGGTGTTDTQYF
TRBV5-1	TRBD1	TRBJ2-1	many	TGCGCCAGCAGCTCCGGGACAGACTACAATGAGCAGTTCTTC	CASSSGTDYNEQFF
TRBV20-1	TRBD1	TRBJ1-3	NA	TGCAGTGCTACTACCGGGACAGGGGTCGGAAACACCATATATTTT	CSATTGTGVGNTIYF
TRBV20-1	NA	TRBJ2-1	NA	TGCAGTGCTTTGGGGAGTGGGGCGGGTGAGCAGTTCTTC	CSALGSGAGEQFF
TRBV7-6	NA	TRBJ1-3	NA	TGTGCCAGCAGCCGATTGGAGACACCAAGCTCTGGAAACACCATATATTTT	CASSRLETPSSGNTIYF
TRBV25-1	NA	TRBJ2-1	few	TGTGCCAGCAGTGGACCACAGGGTAAGCAGTTCTTC	CASSGPQGKQFF
TRBV29-1	NA	TRBJ2-1	NA	TGCAGCGTTGATTCCGGGAATCGGTTCTTC	CSVDSGNRFF
TRBV9	NA	TRBJ2-1	NA	TGTGCCAGCAGCCAATCTCCGACACAATACAATGAGCAGTTCTTC	CASSQSPTQYNEQFF
TRBV6-1	TRBD1	TRBJ2-3	NA	TGTGCCAGCAAACTCCGGGACAGGATCCCGGATACGCAGTATTTT	CASKLRDRIPDTQYF